The sequence of this TCR beta chain was determined in a study of blood T cells in healthy people across ages. Investigators took about 10 milliliters of peripheral blood from every donor. The CDR3 sequence is 15 residues long. PCR was performed a second time for about 7 to 11 cycles using a sample-barcoded 5' primer and a J-beta primer mix. MiXCR, run by TCRdb on the 5' RACE reads, gives a single entry per CDR3 protein. The sample comprises 910,000 or so distinct CDR3 sequences, approximately 50% of which are singletons, and 20% to 25% rests with the top ten. The source of this sequence is a woman in her sixties in good health. The rearrangement uses TRBV21-1 and TRBJ2-5; the D call in the table, TRBD2, was not verified against the DNA. TRBV21-1 is a listed pseudogene. The specimen was blood. CDR3 in amino acids: CASTRTSGRGETQYF. In DNA, the CDR3 is TGTGCCAGCACCAGGACTAGCGGGAGGGGAGAGACCCAGTACTTC.